This record concerns one T cell receptor (beta chain) sequence. Its antigen is not known. Germline assignment: CDR1 LGHDT and CDR2 YNNKEL (reference sequence). There are 12 residues in the CDR3. Trimming stripped 4 bases from V and 5 bases from J, with 8 bases between. The sample belongs to a study of vaccination and CD4 T cells after COVID-19. Treatment reported: roughly nine-day PBMC culture with coronavirus spike peptide pools or control peptides (ViraFEST assay). Oncomine TCR Beta short-read sequencing was applied to DNA from cultured CD4+ T cells. TCRdb re-analysed the PCR reads in MiXCR, keeping a single row per CDR3 protein. The table includes about 16,000 distinct CDR3 sequences, 40% to 50% detected once.

The sequencing input was CD4+ T cells from blood, cultured in vitro. This clonotype originated in a human donor who had recovered from COVID-19. The gene calls are TRBV3-1 and TRBJ2-5; no clear D gene. CDR3 in amino acids: CASSLSVETQYF. The CDR3 DNA follows: TGTGCCAGCAGCCTAAGTGTGGAGACCCAGTACTTC.